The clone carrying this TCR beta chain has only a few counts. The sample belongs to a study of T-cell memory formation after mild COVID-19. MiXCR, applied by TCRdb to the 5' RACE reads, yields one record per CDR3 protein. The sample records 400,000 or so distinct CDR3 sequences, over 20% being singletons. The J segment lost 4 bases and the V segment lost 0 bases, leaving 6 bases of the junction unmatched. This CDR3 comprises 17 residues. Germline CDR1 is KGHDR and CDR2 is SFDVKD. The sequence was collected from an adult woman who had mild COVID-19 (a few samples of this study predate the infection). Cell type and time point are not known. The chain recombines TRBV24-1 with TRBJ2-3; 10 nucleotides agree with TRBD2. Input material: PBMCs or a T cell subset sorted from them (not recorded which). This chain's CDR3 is CATSDLTPSGSPDTQYF. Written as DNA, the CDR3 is TGTGCCACCAGTGATTTGACGCCTAGCGGGAGTCCAGATACGCAGTATTTT.